This TCR beta chain came from a study of ipilimumab plus nivolumab after autologous stem cell transplantation. Study as a whole: Median doses per patient: about five ipilimumab, seven to nine nivolumab. The myeloma cohort included high-risk transplant-naive patients and patients relapsing within 3 years of a first autologous transplant. Findings and limits, study-wide: Per the authors, repertoire, Treg and microbiota data justify further study.

The protocol was immunoSEQ multiplex PCR, while the TCRdb copy is restricted to in-frame clones and leaves out a portion. The table shows 6,300 or so clones, with 80% to 90% occurring only once. A word on this clone: Antigen specificity is unknown.

Trimming took 3 bases from V and 5 from J, leaving 11 bases between them. Germline loops: CDR1 MNHEY, CDR2 SMNVEV (reference sequence). CDR3 length: 13 amino acids. Starting 14 to 28 days after autologous transplant, ipilimumab 1 mg/kg was given. This TCR was recovered from a female donor with multiple myeloma. This sample comprised PBMCs, obtained in a trial of ipilimumab plus nivolumab as post-transplant consolidation. The chain combines TRBV27 with TRBJ2-7; D remains unclear. The CDR3: CASSFRRKNEQYF. DNA for the CDR3: TGTGCCAGCAGTTTCCGCCGTAAGAACGAGCAGTACTTC.